This T cell receptor (beta chain) was observed in a study of shared clonotypes between healthy human individuals. Study at large: The cohort comprised a couple of women and a few men. Their ages spanned 18 to 49 years. General study points: Clonotypes that were shared across a handful of donors made up about 4.5% of naive CD4 clonotypes.

Repertoires were generated with immunoSEQ multiplex PCR, while TCRdb's copy carries only in-frame clones and drops some. The sample carries some 2.1 million clones, about 95% recorded once. For this clone: The target antigen is unknown.

Positive CCR7 selection of CD45RO-negative cells yielded the naive CD8 cells, and terminally differentiated effector memory CD45RA+ cells were excluded. Germline CDR1 is SGHVS and CDR2 is FQNEAQ. Deletions cut 3 bases from V and 0 bases from J, with 12 bases between. The CDR3 has 16 amino acids. The chain links TRBV7-8 to TRBJ1-5, with D possibly being TRBD1 (6 bases). The sample consisted of naive CD8+ T cells sorted from blood. The clonotype originates from a man between 18 and 35 years old in good health. CDR3 region: CASSLGQGISNQPQHF. DNA for the CDR3: TGTGCCAGCAGCTTGGGGCAGGGGATTAGCAATCAGCCCCAGCATTTT.